A selection of T cell receptor beta chains follows, all from one sample in a study of blood T cell repertoires in COVID-19. Produced via immunoSEQ multiplex PCR; TCRdb's table is partial and in-frame only. The sample contains approximately 52,000 clones, 85% to 90% of which appear only once. Sequencing was done on a sample of peripheral blood. These receptors all stem from a man between 60 and 75 years old with active COVID-19. CDR3s include the opening cysteine and the closing phenylalanine or tryptophan. The order of the fields is V gene, clone size, D gene, J gene, CDR3 DNA, CDR3 protein. The D gene is left open where the match is weak. The size of a clone is reported for some rows only, either as once, few or many, or as a class for expanded clones.

>TRBV2|-|TRBD2|TRBJ2-1
TGTGCCAGCAGTGAAGCGGGTATGGGGGGGGAGCAGTTCTTC
CASSEAGMGGEQFF
>TRBV7-8|once|TRBD2|TRBJ2-2
TGTGCCAGCAGCGCCCCGACTAGCGGGGCCTTCACCGGGGAGCTGTTTTTT
CASSAPTSGAFTGELFF
>TRBV28|-|-|TRBJ2-3
TGTGCCAGCAGTTTATCTGCGATAAGGGGGCCTAGCGAGGCAGATACGCAGTATTTT
CASSLSAIRGPSEADTQYF
>TRBV19|-|TRBD1|TRBJ2-1
TGTGCCACAATAGACAGGGGGCGCGACAATGAGCAGTTCTTC
CATIDRGRDNEQFF
>TRBV7-3|-|TRBD2|TRBJ2-3
TGTGCCAGCAGCTTAGGCGGGAGAAATCCAGATACGCAGTATTTT
CASSLGGRNPDTQYF
>TRBV5-6|-|TRBD2|TRBJ2-1
TGTGCCAGCAGCTGGCCAGGGGGCTGGGGACTAGCGTCAGACAATGAGCAGTTCTTC
CASSWPGGWGLASDNEQFF
>TRBV7-2|-|-|TRBJ2-5
TGTGCCAGCAGCCCCGGGGTCCTGGAGACCCAGTACTTC
CASSPGVLETQYF
>TRBV11-3|-|TRBD1|TRBJ1-2
TGTGCCAGCAGCTTAGGGTATCGTGAAGGACAGGGGGCAGGTAAAGGCTACACCTTC
CASSLGYREGQGAGKGYTF
>TRBV6-5|once|-|TRBJ1-2
TGTGCCAGCGTGGCGGGGGGATTCGGCTATGGCTACACCTTC
CASVAGGFGYGYTF
>TRBV3-1/TRBV3-2|-|TRBD2|TRBJ2-6
TGTGCCAGCAGCCAACTTAGCGGGAGGTCCGGGGCCAACGTCCTGACTTTC
CASSQLSGRSGANVLTF
>TRBV14|-|-|TRBJ2-5
TGTGCCAGCAGCCAACACTCCTCGTCAGGGACCCAGTACTTC
CASSQHSSSGTQYF
>TRBV25-1|-|-|TRBJ2-5
TGTGCCAGCAGTGAACCCCCAGGGGAAGAGACCCAGTACTTC
CASSEPPGEETQYF
>TRBV27|-|-|TRBJ2-5
TGTGCCAGCAGTTCGGGGTCTCGGGGCCAGTACTTC
CASSSGSRGQYF
>TRBV5-6|-|-|TRBJ2-1
TGTGCCAGCAGCCCAACCAGGGCAGGGGCCAATGAGCAGTTCTTC
CASSPTRAGANEQFF
>TRBV11-3|-|-|TRBJ1-1
TGTGCCAGCAGCTTAGGGACAGCCGCCGCTTTCTTT
CASSLGTAAAFF
>TRBV27|-|-|TRBJ1-1
TGTGCCAGCGGAGGGACGATGACTGAAGCTTTCTTT
CASGGTMTEAFF
>TRBV6-2/TRBV6-3|-|TRBD1|TRBJ1-2
TGTGCCAGCAGTTCCTTGGGACAGGGGGTAAATGGCTACACCTTC
CASSSLGQGVNGYTF
>TRBV28|-|-|TRBJ2-4
TGTGCCAGCAGTGGAGTAGGATTAGCCAAAAACATTCAGTACTTC
CASSGVGLAKNIQYF